This entry concerns a single TCR beta chain. The data were produced by immunoSEQ multiplex PCR, yet TCRdb's version contains in-frame clones alone and is incomplete. The profile shows roughly 220,000 clones, approximately 78% of them singletons. This sample is part of a study of blood T cell repertoires in COVID-19. Study in general: Acute-phase and convalescent COVID-19 samples originated in the United States, Italy and Spain.

The sequenced sample consisted of peripheral blood. This receptor was obtained from a woman older than 75 with COVID-19, enrolled during active disease.

CDR3 coding DNA: TGTGCCTGGAGGCGGGCCGGAAACACCATATATTTT. Translating it yields CAWRRAGNTIYF. The V and J genes are TRBV30 and TRBJ1-3; D gene ambiguous. The germline V and J ends were trimmed by 3 bases and 4 bases, with 7 bases remaining between them. The CDR3 runs to 12 residues. Germline V CDR1 and CDR2: GTSNPN, SVGIG (reference sequence).